The subject of this entry is one T cell receptor (beta chain). V shed 4 bases and J shed 3 bases, with 7 bases lying between them. CDR1 is SQVTM, CDR2 ANQGSEA, per germline. The CDR3 extends over 11 amino acids. This record belongs to a study of blood T cell repertoires in COVID-19. Overall study context: The study drew acute and convalescent COVID-19 samples from the United States, Italy and Spain. PBMCs, B-cell-depleted T cells, or T cells were the source of the cDNA or gDNA that made up the material.

Under the authors' procedure: Estimated nucleated cell counts came from reference gene primer amplification. Here immunoSEQ multiplex PCR was the method, and the copy in TCRdb shows in-frame clones only, minus some. The DNA gave D and trimming, while V, J and clone size come from that table. The table lists around 56,000 clones, around 86% of them singletons, with approximately 30% in the top ten. The chain recombines TRBV29-1 with TRBJ2-7; no definite D call. The TCR sequence derives from a woman older than 75 with active or convalescent COVID-19. The sample comprised peripheral blood. Here the CDR3 DNA reads TGCAGCGTTGCGACACACTACGAGCAGTACTTC. Its translation: CSVATHYEQYF.